Each of the 16 T cell receptor beta chains below was sequenced from the same sample in a study of cytomegalovirus exposure and HLA in healthy donors (TCRdb year 2017). The library came from the immunoSEQ multiplex PCR assay. For the multiplex PCR, a mixture combining 60 forward primers for TCR Vbeta segments and 13 reverse primers for TCR Jbeta segments was used. TCRdb obtained this table from immuneACCESS and retained in-frame rearrangements with V and J assigned. These tables miss some clones; where compared with another copy, unresolved V genes account for less than half of the shortfall, and the remainder is unexplained. The sample table includes 150,000 to 200,000 clones. Together, the top ten hold about 6.8% of the sample. The specimen was PBMCs. These receptor sequences come from a man aged 30 to 39 in good health and CMV-seronegative.

The V gene is TRBV7-2, the J gene TRBJ2-3, with 7 bases lining up with TRBD2. The germline gives CDR1 SGHTA, CDR2 FQGNSA. V was pared by 8 bases and J by 0 bases, with 8 bases of the junction left unmatched. CDR3 length equals 15 residues. CDR3 sequence: CASLLQRGSTDTQYF. For the CDR3, the DNA is TGTGCCAGCCTACTCCAGCGGGGTAGCACAGATACGCAGTATTTT.

The chain combines TRBV30 with TRBJ1-5; 10 bases align to TRBD1. Germline V gene lookup returns CDR1 GTSNPN and CDR2 SVGIG (reference sequence). This CDR3 comprises 13 residues. V was pared by 6 bases and J by 4 bases, with 3 bases of the junction left unmatched. The CDR3 DNA reads TGTGCCTGCGGACAGGGGGGAAATCAGCCCCAGCATTTT. It yields the protein CACGQGGNQPQHF.

The V gene is TRBV7-6, the J gene TRBJ2-7; TRBD2 matches at 9 bases. The CDR3 length is 18 residues. Germline CDR1 and CDR2: SGHVS and FNYEAQ. Germline trimming cut 0 bases from V and 1 base from J; bases unmatched to any gene: 10. The CDR3 nucleotides are TGTGCCAGCAGCTTAGCTGGGGGGAGACTAGCGGCGTCCTACGAGCAGTACTTC. As protein: CASSLAGGRLAASYEQYF.

The chain links TRBV5-4 to TRBJ1-1, with TRBD1 identical over 9 bases. The CDR3 sequence is 13 residues long. After removal of 7 bases from V and 6 bases from J, the junction contained 7 bases not matched to a gene. CDR1 is SGHNT and CDR2 is YYREEE in the germline V gene (reference sequence). CDR3 DNA sequence: TGTGCCAGCGGGGGACAGGGTCGCGCTGAAGCTTTCTTT. Amino acids: CASGGQGRAEAFF. Drawing the rest from reference TRBV5-4 and TRBJ1-1, the complete variable domain is ETGVTQSPTHLIKTRGQQVTLRCSSQSGHNTVSWYQQALGQGPQFIFQYYREEENGRGNFPPRFSGLQFPNYSSELNVNALELDDSALYLCASGGQGRAEAFFGQGTRLTVV.

CDR3 sequence (DNA): TGTGCCAGCAGCCAAAAGGGGGCAAACTCTGGAAACACCATATATTTT. This sequence encodes CASSQKGANSGNTIYF. The rearrangement uses TRBV4-2 and TRBJ1-3, with 7 positions matching TRBD1. V was pared by 2 bases and J by 0 bases, with 4 bases of the junction left unmatched. Germline assignment: CDR1 LGHNA and CDR2 YNFKEQ. This CDR3 is built from 16 residues.

The chain uses TRBV28 and TRBJ2-7; no firm D call. Germline V gene data show CDR1 as MDHEN and CDR2 as SYDVKM. CDR3 size: 11 residues. V was pared by 5 bases and J by 2 bases, with 4 bases between. Here the CDR3 DNA reads TGTGCCAGCAGTGGCACCTACGAGCAGTACTTC. Protein: CASSGTYEQYF.

The gene calls are TRBV7-8 and TRBJ1-1, with TRBD1 matching 8 bases. The V gene end was trimmed by 1 base and the J gene end by 3 bases; junction bases not matched to a gene: 4. CDR1 is SGHVS and CDR2 is FQNEAQ in the germline V gene. The CDR3 is 15 residues long. In nucleotides, the CDR3 is TGTGCCAGCAGCTTAGTGCAGGGGGCTTACACTGAAGCTTTCTTT. This encodes CASSLVQGAYTEAFF.

The gene calls are TRBV7-2 and TRBJ1-2, with D perhaps TRBD1 (5 bases). The CDR3 covers 13 residues. Germline V gene lookup returns CDR1 SGHTA and CDR2 FQGNSA. V was trimmed by 0 bases and J by 12 bases, leaving 14 bases between them. CDR3 amino acids: CASSLASQDLDTF. DNA for the CDR3: TGTGCCAGCAGCTTAGCCTCACAGGACCTGGACACCTTC. Using reference TRBV7-2 and TRBJ1-2 for the parts outside the CDR3, the full variable domain is GAGVSQSPSNKVTEKGKDVELRCDPISGHTALYWYRQSLGQGLEFLIYFQGNSAPDKSGLPSDRFSAERTGGSVSTLTIQRTQQEDSAVYLCASSLASQDLDTFGSGTRLTVV.

The gene calls are TRBV11-3 and TRBJ2-7; TRBD1 matches at 10 bases. This CDR3 spans 15 amino acids. Germline assignment: CDR1 SGHNT and CDR2 YENEEA. J was trimmed by 5 bases and V by 5 bases; bases with no gene match: 9. In nucleotides, the CDR3 is TGTGCCAGCAGCACTGGGACAGGGGCTACGGACGAGCAGTACTTC. It encodes CASSTGTGATDEQYF.

This chain joins TRBV7-9 and TRBJ2-2; D perhaps matches TRBD2 (6 bases). Germline-derived CDR1 and CDR2 are SEHNR and FQNEAQ (reference sequence). The CDR3 consists of 15 residues. The ends were cut back, 4 bases at V and 5 bases at J, with 14 bases in the middle. The CDR3 loop reads CASSSGDGGTGELFF. Here the CDR3 DNA reads TGTGCCAGCAGCTCGGGGGACGGCGGGACCGGGGAGCTGTTTTTT.

The chain uses TRBV5-1 and TRBJ2-1; no firm D call. The CDR3 contains 15 residues. Between the trimmed V and J ends, which lost 3 bases and 3 bases, there was a span of 13 bases. Germline CDR1 reads SGHRS; CDR2 reads YFSETQ. The CDR3 protein is CASSSGNSGYNEQFF. CDR3 coding DNA: TGCGCCAGCAGCTCCGGCAATTCGGGCTACAATGAGCAGTTCTTC.

The chain uses TRBV11-3 and TRBJ1-3, with a weak D call TRBD1 (5 bases). Per germline, CDR1 SGHNT and CDR2 YENEEA. V lost 2 bases to trimming and J lost 4 bases, with 12 bases between them. The CDR3 consists of 15 residues. The CDR3, as DNA: TGTGCCAGCAGCTTAAAGTTCACAGGCGGAAACACCATATATTTT. It is translated as CASSLKFTGGNTIYF.

The genes are TRBV5-1 and TRBJ1-5; tentative D call: TRBD1 (5 bases). This CDR3 has 14 residues. V lost 3 bases and J lost 8, with 15 bases in between. Germline CDR1 SGHRS, CDR2 YFSETQ. The CDR3 loop is CASSSGLGGEPQHF. In nucleotides, the CDR3 is TGCGCCAGCAGCTCGGGCCTGGGGGGGGAGCCCCAGCATTTT.

This chain links TRBV27 with TRBJ1-1, with a tentative D call TRBD1 (5 bases). The CDR3 runs to 13 residues. V lost 4 bases and J lost 5, with 11 bases in between. Per germline, CDR1 MNHEY and CDR2 SMNVEV (reference sequence). The CDR3 coding sequence is TGTGCCAGCAGTTCAGGGTCTGGGACTGAAGCTTTCTTT. As protein: CASSSGSGTEAFF.

J is TRBJ1-3 and V is TRBV15; possibly TRBD1 for D (6 bases). V was clipped by 4 bases and J by 0 bases, with 7 bases between them. The V gene's germline CDR1 is LNHNV and CDR2 YYDKDF (reference sequence). The CDR3 loop spans 14 amino acids. DNA for the CDR3: TGTGCCACCAGCAACAGGGTCTCTGGAAACACCATATATTTT. Residues: CATSNRVSGNTIYF.

This chain uses TRBV7-6 with TRBJ2-2; 8 bases align to TRBD2. Germline V gene lookup returns CDR1 SGHVS and CDR2 FNYEAQ. V was clipped by 5 bases and J by 1 base; unmatched bases: 9. The length of the CDR3 is 17 residues. This CDR3 reads CASSLRTSGGNTGELFF. CDR3 bases: TGTGCCAGCAGCCTAAGGACGAGCGGGGGGAACACCGGGGAGCTGTTTTTT.